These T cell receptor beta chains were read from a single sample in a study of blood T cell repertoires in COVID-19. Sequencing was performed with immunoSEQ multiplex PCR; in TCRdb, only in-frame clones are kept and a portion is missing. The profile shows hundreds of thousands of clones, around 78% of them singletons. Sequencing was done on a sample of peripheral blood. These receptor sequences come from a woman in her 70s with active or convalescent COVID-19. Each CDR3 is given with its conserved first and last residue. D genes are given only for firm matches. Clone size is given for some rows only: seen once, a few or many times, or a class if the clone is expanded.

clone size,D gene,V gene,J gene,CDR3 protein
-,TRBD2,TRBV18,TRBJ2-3,CASSRTSGTDTQYF
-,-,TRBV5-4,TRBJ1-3,CASSRGGFSGNTIYF
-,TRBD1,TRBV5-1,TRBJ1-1,CASSFTGAGNTEAFF
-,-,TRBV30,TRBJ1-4,CAWSVYYTLDEKLFF
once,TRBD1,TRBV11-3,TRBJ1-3,CASSFGQGGNTIYF
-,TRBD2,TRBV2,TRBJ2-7,CASSRLAGGGNEQYF
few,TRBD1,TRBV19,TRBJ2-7,CASSSRGRAGGDNYEQYF
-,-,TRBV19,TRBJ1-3,CASSMGTNTIYF
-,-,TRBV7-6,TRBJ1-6,CASSYTNSPLHF
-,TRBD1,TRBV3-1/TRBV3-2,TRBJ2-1,CASSFDRARGEQFF
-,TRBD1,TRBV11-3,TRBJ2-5,CASSRGGGRVQETQYF
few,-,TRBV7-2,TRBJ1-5,CASSLGRQVANQPQHF
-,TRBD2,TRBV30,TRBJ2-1,CAWSTSGGGREQFF